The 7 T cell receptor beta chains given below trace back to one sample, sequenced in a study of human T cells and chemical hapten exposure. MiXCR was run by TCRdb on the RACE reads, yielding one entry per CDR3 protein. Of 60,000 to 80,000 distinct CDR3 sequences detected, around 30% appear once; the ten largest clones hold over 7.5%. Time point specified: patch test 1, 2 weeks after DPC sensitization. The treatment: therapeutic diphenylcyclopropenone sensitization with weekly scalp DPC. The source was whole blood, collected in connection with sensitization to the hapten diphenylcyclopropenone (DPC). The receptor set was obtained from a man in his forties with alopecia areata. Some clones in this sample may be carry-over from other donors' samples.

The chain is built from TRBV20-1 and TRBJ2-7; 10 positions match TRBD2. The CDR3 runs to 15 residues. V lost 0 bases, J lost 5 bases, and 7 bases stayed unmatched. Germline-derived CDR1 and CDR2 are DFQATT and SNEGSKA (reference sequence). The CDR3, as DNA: TGCAGTGCTAGAGATCGGTCTAGCGGGAGTAACGAGCAGTACTTC. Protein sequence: CSARDRSSGSNEQYF.

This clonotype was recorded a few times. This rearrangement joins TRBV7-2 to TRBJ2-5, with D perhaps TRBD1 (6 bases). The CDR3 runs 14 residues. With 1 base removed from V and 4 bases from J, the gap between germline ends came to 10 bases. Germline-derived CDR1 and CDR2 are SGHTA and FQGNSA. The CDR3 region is CASSLEQGRETQYF. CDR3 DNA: TGTGCCAGCAGCTTAGAGCAGGGGCGAGAGACCCAGTACTTC.

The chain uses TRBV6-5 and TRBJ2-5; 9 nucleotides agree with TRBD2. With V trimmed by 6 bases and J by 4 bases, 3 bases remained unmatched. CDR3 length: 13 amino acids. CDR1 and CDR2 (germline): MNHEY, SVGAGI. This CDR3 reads CASSPAGGETQYF. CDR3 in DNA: TGTGCCAGCAGCCCAGCGGGAGGAGAGACCCAGTACTTC.

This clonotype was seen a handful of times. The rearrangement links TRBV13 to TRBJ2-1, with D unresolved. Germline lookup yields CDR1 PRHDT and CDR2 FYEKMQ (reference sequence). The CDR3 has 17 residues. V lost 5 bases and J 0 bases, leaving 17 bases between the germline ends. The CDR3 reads CASSPTFNMSSYNEQFF. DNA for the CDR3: TGTGCCAGCAGCCCAACGTTTAACATGAGCTCCTACAATGAGCAGTTCTTC.

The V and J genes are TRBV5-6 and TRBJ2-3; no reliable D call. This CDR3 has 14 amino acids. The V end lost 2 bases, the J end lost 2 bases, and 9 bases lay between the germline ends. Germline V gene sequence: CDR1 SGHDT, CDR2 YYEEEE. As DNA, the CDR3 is TGTGCCAGCAGCTTTGGCTCAACCACAGATACGCAGTATTTT. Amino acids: CASSFGSTTDTQYF.

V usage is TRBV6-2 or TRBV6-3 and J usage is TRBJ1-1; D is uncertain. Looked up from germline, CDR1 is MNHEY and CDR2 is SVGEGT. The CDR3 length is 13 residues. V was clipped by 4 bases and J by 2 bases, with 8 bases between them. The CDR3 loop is CASSLQGNTEAFF. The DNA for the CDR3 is TGTGCCAGCAGTTTACAAGGAAACACTGAAGCTTTCTTT.

Here the CDR3 DNA reads TGTGCCAGCAGCAAACTAGCGTCTGTCGGGGATACGCAGTATTTT. Translated: CASSKLASVGDTQYF. The rearrangement uses TRBV6-6 and TRBJ2-3, with 7 nucleotides matching TRBD2. Germline CDR1 and CDR2: MNHNY and SVGAGI (reference sequence). The CDR3 is made up of 15 amino acids. The V and J ends lost 6 bases and 6 bases, in that order; junction bases with no gene match: 12.